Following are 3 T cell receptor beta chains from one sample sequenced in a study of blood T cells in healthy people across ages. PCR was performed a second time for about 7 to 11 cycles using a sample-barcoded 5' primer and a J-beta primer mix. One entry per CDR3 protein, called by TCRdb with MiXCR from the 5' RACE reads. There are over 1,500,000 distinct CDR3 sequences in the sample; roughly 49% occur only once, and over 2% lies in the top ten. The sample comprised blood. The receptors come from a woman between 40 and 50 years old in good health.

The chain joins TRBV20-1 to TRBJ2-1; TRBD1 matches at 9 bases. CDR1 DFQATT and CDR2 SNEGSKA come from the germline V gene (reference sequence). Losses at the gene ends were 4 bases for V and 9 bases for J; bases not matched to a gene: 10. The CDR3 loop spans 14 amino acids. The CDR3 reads CSATQGAGYGEQFF. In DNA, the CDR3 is TGCAGTGCTACACAGGGGGCTGGGTACGGTGAGCAGTTCTTC.

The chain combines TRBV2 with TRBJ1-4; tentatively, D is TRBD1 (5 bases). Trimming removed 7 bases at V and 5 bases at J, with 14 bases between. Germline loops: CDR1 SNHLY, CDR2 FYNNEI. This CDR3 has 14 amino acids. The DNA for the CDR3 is TGTGCCAGCACTACCGGGACCGCGAATGAAAAACTGTTTTTT. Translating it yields CASTTGTANEKLFF.

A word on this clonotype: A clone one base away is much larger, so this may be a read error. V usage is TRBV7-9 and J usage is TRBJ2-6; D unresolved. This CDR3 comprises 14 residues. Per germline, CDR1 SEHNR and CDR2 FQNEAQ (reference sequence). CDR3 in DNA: TGTGCCGGCAGCCCCGACTCTGGGGCCAACGTCCTGACTTTC. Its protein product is CAGSPDSGANVLTF.